This T cell receptor (beta chain) was obtained from a study of glioma-infiltrating T cells. Findings and limits, study-wide: Tissue and blood shared very few CDR3 sequences. Tissue-blood divergence was below expectation in non-neoplastic patients, above in gliomas.

Details on this clonotype: Its antigen remains unidentified. A much larger clone differs from this one at a single base, so this may be a read error.

CDR3 length equals 13 residues. The germline V gene encodes CDR1 MGHRA and CDR2 YSYEKL. Amplification of TCR alpha and beta CDR3 regions from RNA used iRepertoire nested multiplex PCR. Input was 100-400 ng of tissue mRNA or PBMC total RNA. TCRdb analysed the multiplex PCR reads with MiXCR anew, one entry per CDR3 protein. The table includes some 85,000 distinct CDR3 sequences, about 25% detected once. This TCR was sampled from a human donor with low-grade glioma or glioblastoma, undergoing nonglioma brain surgery, or in good health (not recorded which). The V call is TRBV4-1, the J call TRBJ2-7; D call uncertain. Source material: glioma tissue, nonneoplastic brain tissue, or PBMCs (not recorded which). CDR3 loop: CVSSQDPPYEQYF. The CDR3 region has the DNA TGCGTCAGCAGCCAAGATCCCCCGTACGAGCAGTACTTC.